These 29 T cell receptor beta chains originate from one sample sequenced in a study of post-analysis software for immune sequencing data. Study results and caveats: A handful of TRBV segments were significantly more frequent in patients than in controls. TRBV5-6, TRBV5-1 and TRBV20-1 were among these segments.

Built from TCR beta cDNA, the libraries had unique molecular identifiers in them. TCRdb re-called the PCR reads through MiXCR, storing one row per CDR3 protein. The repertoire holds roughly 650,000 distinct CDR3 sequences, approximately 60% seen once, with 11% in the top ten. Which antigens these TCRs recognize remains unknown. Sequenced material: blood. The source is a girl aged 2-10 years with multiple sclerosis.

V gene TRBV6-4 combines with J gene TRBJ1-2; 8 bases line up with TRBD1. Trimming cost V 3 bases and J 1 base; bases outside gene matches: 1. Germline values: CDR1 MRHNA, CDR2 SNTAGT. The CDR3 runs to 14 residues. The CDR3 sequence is CASSEQGDNYGYTF. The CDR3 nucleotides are TGTGCCAGCAGTGAACAGGGGGATAACTATGGCTACACCTTC.

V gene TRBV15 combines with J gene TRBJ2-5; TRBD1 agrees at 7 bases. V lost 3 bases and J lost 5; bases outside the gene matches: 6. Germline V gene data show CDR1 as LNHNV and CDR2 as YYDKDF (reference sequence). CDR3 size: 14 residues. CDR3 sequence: CATSRGQYGETQYF. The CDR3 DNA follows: TGTGCCACCAGCAGGGGACAGTACGGGGAGACCCAGTACTTC.

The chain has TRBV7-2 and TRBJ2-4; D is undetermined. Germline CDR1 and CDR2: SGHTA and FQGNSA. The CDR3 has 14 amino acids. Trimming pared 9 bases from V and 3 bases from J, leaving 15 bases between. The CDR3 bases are TGTGCCAGTAGACTGGACGGCCGCAAAAACATTCAGTACTTC. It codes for CASRLDGRKNIQYF.

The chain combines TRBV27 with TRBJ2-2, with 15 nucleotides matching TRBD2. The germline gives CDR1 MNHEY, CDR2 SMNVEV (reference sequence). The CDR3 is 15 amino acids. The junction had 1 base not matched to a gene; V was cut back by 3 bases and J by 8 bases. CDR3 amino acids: CASSFGTSGRGELFF. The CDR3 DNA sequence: TGTGCCAGCAGTTTCGGGACTAGCGGGAGGGGGGAGCTGTTTTTT.

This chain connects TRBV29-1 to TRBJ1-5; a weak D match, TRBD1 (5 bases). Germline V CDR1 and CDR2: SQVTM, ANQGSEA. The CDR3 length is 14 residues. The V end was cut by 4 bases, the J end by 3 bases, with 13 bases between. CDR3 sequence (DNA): TGCAGCGTTGCCCATGGGGGGACCAATCAGCCCCAGCATTTT. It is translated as CSVAHGGTNQPQHF.

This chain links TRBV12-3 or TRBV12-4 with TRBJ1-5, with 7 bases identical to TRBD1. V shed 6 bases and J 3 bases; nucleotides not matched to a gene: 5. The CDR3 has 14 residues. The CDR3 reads CASSIDRANQPQHF. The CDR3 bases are TGTGCCAGCAGCATAGACAGGGCCAATCAGCCCCAGCATTTT.

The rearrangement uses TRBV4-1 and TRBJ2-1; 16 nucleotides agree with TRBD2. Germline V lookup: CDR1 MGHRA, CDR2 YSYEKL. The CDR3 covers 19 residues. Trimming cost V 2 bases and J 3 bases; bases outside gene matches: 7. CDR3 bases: TGCGCCAGCAGCCAAAGCCCGGGACTAGCGGGGGGGCTCTACAATGAGCAGTTCTTC. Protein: CASSQSPGLAGGLYNEQFF.

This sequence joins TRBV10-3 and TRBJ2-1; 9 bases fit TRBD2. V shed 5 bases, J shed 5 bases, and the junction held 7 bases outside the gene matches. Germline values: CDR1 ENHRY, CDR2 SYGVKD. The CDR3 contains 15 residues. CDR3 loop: CAISQGTSSHNEQFF. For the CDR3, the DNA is TGTGCCATCAGTCAAGGGACTAGCAGCCACAATGAGCAGTTCTTC.

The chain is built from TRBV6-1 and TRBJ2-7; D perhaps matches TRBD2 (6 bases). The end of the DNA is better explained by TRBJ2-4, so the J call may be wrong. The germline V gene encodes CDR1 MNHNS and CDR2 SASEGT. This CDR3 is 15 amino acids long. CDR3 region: CASSVDRELNDIQYF. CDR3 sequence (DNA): TGTGCCAGCAGTGTGGACCGGGAGCTAAATGACATTCAGTACTTC.

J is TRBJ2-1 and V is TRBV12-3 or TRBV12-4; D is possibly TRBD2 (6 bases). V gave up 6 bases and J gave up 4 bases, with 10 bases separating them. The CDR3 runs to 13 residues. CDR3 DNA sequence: TGTGCCAGCAGCGGGGGTGGGTACAATGAGCAGTTCTTC. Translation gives CASSGGGYNEQFF.

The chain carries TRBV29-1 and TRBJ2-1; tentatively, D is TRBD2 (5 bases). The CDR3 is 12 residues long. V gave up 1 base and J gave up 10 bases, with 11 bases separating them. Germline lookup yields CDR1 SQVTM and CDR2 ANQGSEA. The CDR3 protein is CSVEGTPGEQFF. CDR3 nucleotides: TGCAGCGTTGAAGGGACCCCGGGGGAGCAGTTCTTC.

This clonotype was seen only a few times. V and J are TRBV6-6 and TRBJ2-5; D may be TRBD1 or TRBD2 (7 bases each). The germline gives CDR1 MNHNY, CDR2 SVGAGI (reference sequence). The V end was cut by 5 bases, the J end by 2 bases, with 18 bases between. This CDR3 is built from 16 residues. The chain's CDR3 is CASSQGGVALQETQYF. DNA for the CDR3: TGTGCCAGCAGTCAGGGGGGGGTGGCGTTGCAAGAGACCCAGTACTTC.

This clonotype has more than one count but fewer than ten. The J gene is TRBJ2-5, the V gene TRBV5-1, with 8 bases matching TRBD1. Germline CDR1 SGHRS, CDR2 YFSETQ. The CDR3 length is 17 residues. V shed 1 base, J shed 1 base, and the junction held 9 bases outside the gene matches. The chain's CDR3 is CASSLLSTGTGQETQYF. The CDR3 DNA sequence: TGCGCCAGCAGCTTGCTATCAACCGGGACAGGCCAAGAGACCCAGTACTTC.

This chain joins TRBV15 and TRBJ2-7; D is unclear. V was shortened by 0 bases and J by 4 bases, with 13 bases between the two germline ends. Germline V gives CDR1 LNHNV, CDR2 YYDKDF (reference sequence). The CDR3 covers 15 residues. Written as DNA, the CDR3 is TGTGCCACCAGCAGAGATGGTTCAGGATTATACGAGCAGTACTTC. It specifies CATSRDGSGLYEQYF. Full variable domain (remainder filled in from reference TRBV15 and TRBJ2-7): DAMVIQNPRYQVTQFGKPVTLSCSQTLNHNVMYWYQQKSSQAPKLLFHYYDKDFNNEADTPDNFQSRRPNTSFCFLDIRSPGLGDTAMYLCATSRDGSGLYEQYFGPGTRLTVT.

CDR3 bases: TGTGCCAGCAGCGTCGACGTGGGACAGGGACTTTCCTACGAGCAGTACTTC. This codes for CASSVDVGQGLSYEQYF. V is TRBV5-6 and J is TRBJ2-7; 9 bases line up with TRBD1. The CDR3 has 17 residues. J was trimmed by 1 base and V by 4 bases; bases with no gene match: 12. The germline V gene has CDR1 SGHDT and CDR2 YYEEEE. Using reference TRBV5-6 and TRBJ2-7 for the parts outside the CDR3, the full variable domain is DAGVTQSPTHLIKTRGQQVTLRCSPKSGHDTVSWYQQALGQGPQFIFQYYEEEERQRGNFPDRFSGHQFPNYSSELNVNALLLGDSALYLCASSVDVGQGLSYEQYFGPGTRLTVT.

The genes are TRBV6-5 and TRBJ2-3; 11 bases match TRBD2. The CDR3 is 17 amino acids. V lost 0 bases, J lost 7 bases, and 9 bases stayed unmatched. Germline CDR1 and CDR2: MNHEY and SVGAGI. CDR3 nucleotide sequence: TGTGCCAGCAGTTACTCGAGCCTACTAGCGGGAGTAAATACGCAGTATTTT. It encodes CASSYSSLLAGVNTQYF.

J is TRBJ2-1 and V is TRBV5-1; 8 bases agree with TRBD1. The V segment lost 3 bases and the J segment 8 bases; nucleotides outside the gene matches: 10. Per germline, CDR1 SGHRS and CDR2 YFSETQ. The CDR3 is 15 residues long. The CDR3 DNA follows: TGCGCCAGCAGCTATGCCGGACAGGGAGCACATGAGCAGTTCTTC. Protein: CASSYAGQGAHEQFF.

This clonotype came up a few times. CDR3 in amino acids: CASSSEFQGYTGELFF. In nucleotides, the CDR3 is TGTGCCAGCAGTTCCGAATTCCAGGGGTACACCGGGGAGCTGTTTTTT. The chain has TRBV7-9 and TRBJ2-2; D might be TRBD1 (6 bases). V lost 6 bases, J lost 3 bases, and 17 bases lay in between. Germline assignment: CDR1 SEHNR and CDR2 FQNEAQ (reference sequence). This CDR3 comprises 16 residues.

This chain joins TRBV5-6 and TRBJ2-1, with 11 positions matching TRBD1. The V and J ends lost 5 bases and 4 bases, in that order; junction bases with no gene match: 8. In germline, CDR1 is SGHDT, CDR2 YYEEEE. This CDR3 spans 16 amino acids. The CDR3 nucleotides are TGTGCCAGCAGTGGTACCGGGACAGGGGGTTACAATGAGCAGTTCTTC. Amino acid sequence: CASSGTGTGGYNEQFF.

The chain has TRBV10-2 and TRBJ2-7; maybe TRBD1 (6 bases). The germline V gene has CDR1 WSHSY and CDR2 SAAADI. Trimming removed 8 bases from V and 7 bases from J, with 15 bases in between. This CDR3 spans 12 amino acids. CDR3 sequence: CASSSGVQEQYF. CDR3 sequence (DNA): TGCGCCAGCTCCTCAGGGGTTCAAGAGCAGTACTTC.

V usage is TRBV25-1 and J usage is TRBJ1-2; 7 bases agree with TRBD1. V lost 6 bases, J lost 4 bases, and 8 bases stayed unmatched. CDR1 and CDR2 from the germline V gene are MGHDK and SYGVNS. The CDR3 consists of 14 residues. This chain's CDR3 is CASSSRGGAYGYTF. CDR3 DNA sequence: TGTGCCAGCAGCTCCAGGGGGGGGGCCTATGGCTACACCTTC.

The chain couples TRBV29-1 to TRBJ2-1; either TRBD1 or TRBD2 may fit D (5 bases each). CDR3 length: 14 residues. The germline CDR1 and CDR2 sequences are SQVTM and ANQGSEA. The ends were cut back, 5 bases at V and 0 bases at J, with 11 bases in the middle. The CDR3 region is CSVREGSSYNEQFF. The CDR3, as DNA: TGCAGCGTTCGCGAGGGGAGCTCCTACAATGAGCAGTTCTTC.

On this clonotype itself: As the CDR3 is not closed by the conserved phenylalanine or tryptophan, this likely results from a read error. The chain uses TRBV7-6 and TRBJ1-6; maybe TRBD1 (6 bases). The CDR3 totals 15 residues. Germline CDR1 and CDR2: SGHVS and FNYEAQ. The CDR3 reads CASSVAGVDNSPLHL. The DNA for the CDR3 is TGTGCCAGCAGCGTAGCAGGGGTGGATAATTCACCCCTCCACTTG.

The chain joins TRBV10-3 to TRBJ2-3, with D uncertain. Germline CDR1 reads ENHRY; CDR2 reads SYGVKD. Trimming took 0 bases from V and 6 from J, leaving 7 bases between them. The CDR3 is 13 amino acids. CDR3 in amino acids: CAISESEEDTQYF. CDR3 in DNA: TGTGCCATCAGTGAGTCTGAGGAGGATACGCAGTATTTT.

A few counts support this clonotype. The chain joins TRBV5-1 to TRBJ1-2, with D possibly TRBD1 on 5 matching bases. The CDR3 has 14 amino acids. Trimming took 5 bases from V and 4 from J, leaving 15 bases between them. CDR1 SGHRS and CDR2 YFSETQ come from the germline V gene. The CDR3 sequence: CASRSPTGGYGYTF. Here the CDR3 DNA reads TGCGCCAGCAGATCGCCGACTGGGGGCTATGGCTACACCTTC.

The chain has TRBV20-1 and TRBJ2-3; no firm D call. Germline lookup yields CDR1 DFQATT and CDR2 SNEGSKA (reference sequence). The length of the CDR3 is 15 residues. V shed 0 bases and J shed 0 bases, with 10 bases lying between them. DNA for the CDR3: TGCAGTGCTAGAGATAGGAAGACTAGCACAGATACGCAGTATTTT. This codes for CSARDRKTSTDTQYF.

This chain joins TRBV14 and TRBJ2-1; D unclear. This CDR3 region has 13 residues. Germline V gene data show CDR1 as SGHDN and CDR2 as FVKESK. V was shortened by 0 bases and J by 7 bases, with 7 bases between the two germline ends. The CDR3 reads CASSQDNTNEQFF. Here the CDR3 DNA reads TGTGCCAGCAGCCAAGATAACACAAATGAGCAGTTCTTC.

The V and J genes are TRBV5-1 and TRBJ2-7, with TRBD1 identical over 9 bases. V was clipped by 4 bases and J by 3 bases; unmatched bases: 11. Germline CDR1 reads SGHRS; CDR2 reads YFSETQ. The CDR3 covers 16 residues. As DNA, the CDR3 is TGCGCCAGCAGCGTGGCTACTGGGACAGGGATCTACGAGCAGTACTTC. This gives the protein CASSVATGTGIYEQYF. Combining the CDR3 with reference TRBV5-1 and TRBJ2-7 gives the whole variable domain KAGVTQTPRYLIKTRGQQVTLSCSPISGHRSVSWYQQTPGQGLQFLFEYFSETQRNKGNFPGRFSGRQFSNSRSEMNVSTLELGDSALYLCASSVATGTGIYEQYFGPGTRLTVT.

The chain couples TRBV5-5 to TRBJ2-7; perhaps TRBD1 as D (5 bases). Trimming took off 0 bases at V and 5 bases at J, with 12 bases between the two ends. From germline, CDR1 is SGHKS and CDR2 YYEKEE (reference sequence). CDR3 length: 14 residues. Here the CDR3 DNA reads TGTGCCAGCAGCTTGGGGCAGGGTGCCGACGAGCAGTACTTC. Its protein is CASSLGQGADEQYF.